This TCR beta chain was identified in a study of cytomegalovirus exposure and HLA in healthy donors. Study-wide context: HLA-typed donors were the source of about 85 million unique TCRs, which an early data release held.

The V gene's germline CDR1 is SGHKS and CDR2 YYEKEE (reference sequence). CDR3 size: 12 residues. The ends lost 7 bases at V and 11 bases at J; junction bases unmatched: 10. Turning to this clone: Its matching antigen is unknown.

General observations from the study: When a later analysis was performed, an Asian-associated ancestry cluster reportedly had fewer N-insertions than the approximately 690-donor mean. Most observed TCR sequences were rare, whereas some public TCRs were detected in many donors. When analyzed later, a missense DCLRE1C variant was found to be linked to TCR beta V- and J-gene trimming.

With 60 Vbeta and 13 Jbeta primers, the PCR was carried out. Generated by immunoSEQ multiplex PCR, the TCRdb table keeps only in-frame clones and is missing some. The sample consists of about 120,000 clones, 70% to 90% of them appearing once. J is TRBJ1-1 and V is TRBV5-5; 8 bases fit TRBD1. This TCR came from a man aged 18-30 years in good health and CMV-seropositive. Input material: PBMCs. CDR3 sequence: CASGQGQARAFF. The CDR3 DNA reads TGTGCCAGCGGCCAGGGACAGGCGCGGGCTTTCTTT.